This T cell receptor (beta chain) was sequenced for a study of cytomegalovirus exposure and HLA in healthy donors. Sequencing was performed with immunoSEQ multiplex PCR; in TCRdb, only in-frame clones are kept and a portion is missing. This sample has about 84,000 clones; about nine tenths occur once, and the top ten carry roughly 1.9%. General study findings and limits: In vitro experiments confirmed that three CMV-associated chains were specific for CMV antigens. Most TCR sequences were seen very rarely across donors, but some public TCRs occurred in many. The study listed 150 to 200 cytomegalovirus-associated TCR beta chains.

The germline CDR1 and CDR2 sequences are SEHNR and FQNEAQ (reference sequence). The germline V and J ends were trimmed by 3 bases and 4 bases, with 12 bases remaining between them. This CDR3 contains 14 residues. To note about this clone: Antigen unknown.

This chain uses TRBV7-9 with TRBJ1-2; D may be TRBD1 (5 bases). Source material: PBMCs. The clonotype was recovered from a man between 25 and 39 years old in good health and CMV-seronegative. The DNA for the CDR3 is TGTGCCAGCAGCTTGGGGGGGAGCTCCTATGGCTACACCTTC. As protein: CASSLGGSSYGYTF.